Here is one T cell receptor beta chain with its context. Between the trimmed V and J ends, which lost 6 bases and 2 bases, there was a span of 14 bases. This CDR3 comprises 14 residues. Germline V gene lookup returns CDR1 MDHEN and CDR2 SYDVKM. Clones were read by immunoSEQ multiplex PCR, and TCRdb kept only the in-frame ones, dropping some. The sample includes about 480,000 clones, around 88% of them seen just once. This specimen comes from a study of blood T cell repertoires in COVID-19. The chain employs TRBV28 and TRBJ2-7; the D gene is possibly TRBD1 (5 bases). This TCR was sampled from a woman between 45 and 60 years old with COVID-19, enrolled during active disease. Sequenced material: peripheral blood. The CDR3 DNA is TGTGCCAGCAGCTCACAGGAGAAGACCTACGAGCAGTACTTC. It is translated as CASSSQEKTYEQYF.